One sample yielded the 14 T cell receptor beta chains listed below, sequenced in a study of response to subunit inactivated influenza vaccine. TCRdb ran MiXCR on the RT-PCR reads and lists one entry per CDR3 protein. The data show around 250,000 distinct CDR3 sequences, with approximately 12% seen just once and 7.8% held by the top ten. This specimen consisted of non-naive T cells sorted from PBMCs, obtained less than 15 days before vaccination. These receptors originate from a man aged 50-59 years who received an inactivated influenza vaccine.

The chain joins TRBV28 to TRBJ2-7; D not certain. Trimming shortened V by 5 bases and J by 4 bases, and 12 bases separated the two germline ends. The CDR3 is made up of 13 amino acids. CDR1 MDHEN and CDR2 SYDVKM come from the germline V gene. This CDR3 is CASSPYRWYEQYF. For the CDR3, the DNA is TGTGCCAGCAGTCCCTATCGCTGGTACGAGCAGTACTTC. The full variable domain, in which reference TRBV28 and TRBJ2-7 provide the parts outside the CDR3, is DVKVTQSSRYLVKRTGEKVFLECVQDMDHENMFWYRQDPGLGLRLIYFSYDVKMKEKGDIPEGYSVSREKKERFSLILESASTNQTSMYLCASSPYRWYEQYFGPGTRLTVT.

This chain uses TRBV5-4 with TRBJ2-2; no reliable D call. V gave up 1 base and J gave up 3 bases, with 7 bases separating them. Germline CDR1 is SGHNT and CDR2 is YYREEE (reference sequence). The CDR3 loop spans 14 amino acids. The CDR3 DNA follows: TGTGCCAGCAGCTTGTCCCCGGACACCGGGGAGCTGTTTTTT. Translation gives CASSLSPDTGELFF.

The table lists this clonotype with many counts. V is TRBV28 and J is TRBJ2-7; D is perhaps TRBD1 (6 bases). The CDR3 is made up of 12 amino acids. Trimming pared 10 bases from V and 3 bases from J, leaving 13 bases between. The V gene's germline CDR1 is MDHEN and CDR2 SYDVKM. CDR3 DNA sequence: TGTGCCACCGATACAGGGCACTACGAGCAGTACTTC. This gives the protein CATDTGHYEQYF.

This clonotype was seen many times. CDR3 sequence (DNA): TGTGCCAGCAGTCGTGACAGGGCCTCTGGAAACACCATATATTTT. Translating gives CASSRDRASGNTIYF. V is TRBV12-3 or TRBV12-4 and J is TRBJ1-3; 7 bases match TRBD1. J gave up 0 bases and V 5 bases, and 4 bases lay outside the gene matches. CDR3 length: 15 amino acids.

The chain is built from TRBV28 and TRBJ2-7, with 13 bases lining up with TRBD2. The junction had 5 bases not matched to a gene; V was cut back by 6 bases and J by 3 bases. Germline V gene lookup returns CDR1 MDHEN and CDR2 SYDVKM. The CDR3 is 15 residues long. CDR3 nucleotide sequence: TGTGCCAGCAGGCAGACTAGCGGGAGGAACTACGAGCAGTACTTC. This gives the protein CASRQTSGRNYEQYF.

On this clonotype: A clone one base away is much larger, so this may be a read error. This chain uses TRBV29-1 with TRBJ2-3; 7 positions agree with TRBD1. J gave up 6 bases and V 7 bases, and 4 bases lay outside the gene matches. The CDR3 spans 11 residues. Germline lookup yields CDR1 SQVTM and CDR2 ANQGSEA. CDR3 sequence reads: CSGVDRDTQYF. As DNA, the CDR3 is TGCAGCGGGGTGGACAGGGATACGCAGTATTTT.

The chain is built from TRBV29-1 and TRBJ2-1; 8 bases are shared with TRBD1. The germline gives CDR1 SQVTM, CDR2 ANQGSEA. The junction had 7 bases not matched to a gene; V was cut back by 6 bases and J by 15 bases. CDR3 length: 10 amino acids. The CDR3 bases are TGCAGCGTCAATGACAGGGGTGGGTTCTTC. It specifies CSVNDRGGFF.

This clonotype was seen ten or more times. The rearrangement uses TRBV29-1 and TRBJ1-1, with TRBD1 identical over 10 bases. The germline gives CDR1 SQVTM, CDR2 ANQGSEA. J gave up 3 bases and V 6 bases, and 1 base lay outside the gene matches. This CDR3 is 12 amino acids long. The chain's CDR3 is CSVGQGYTEAFF. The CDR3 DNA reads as TGCAGCGTGGGACAGGGGTACACTGAAGCTTTCTTT.

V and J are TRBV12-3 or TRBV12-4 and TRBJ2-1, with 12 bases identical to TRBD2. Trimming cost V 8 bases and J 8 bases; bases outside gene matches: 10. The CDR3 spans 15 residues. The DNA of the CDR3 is TGTGCCAGCCGTAGCAGACTAGCGGGGGTCTATGAGCAGTTCTTC. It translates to CASRSRLAGVYEQFF.

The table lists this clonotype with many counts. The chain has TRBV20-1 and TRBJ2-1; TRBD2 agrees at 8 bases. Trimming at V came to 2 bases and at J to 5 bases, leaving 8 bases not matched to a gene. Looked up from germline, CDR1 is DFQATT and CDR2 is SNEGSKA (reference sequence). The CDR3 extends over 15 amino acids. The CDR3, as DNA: TGCAGTGCTAGAAGGCAAGTAGCGGGACACAATGAGCAGTTCTTC. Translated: CSARRQVAGHNEQFF.

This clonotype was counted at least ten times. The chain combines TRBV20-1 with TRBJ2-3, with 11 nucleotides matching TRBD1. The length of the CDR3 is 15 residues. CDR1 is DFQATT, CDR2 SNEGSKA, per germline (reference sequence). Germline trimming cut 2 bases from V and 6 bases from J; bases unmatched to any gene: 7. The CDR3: CSARSMDRGPDTQYF. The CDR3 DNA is TGCAGTGCTAGATCCATGGACAGGGGGCCGGATACGCAGTATTTT.

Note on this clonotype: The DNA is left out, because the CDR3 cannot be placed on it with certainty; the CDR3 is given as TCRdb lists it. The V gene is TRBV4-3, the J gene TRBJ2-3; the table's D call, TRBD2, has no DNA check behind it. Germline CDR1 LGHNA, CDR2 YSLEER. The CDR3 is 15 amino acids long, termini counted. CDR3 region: CASSTSWGGTDTQYF.

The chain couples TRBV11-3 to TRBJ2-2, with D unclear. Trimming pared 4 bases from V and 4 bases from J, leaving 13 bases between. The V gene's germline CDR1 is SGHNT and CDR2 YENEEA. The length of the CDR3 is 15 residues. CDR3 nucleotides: TGTGCCAGCAGCTCAAGACCCGGCGGCACCGGGGAGCTGTTTTTT. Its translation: CASSSRPGGTGELFF.

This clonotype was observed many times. CDR3 nucleotides: TGCGCCAGCAGCTTGGCGAACGCGAATTCACCCCTCCACTTT. Translated, it gives CASSLANANSPLHF. V usage is TRBV5-1 and J usage is TRBJ1-6; D is undetermined. Germline-derived CDR1 and CDR2 are SGHRS and YFSETQ. Trimming removed 0 bases at V and 7 bases at J, with 8 bases between. This CDR3 has 14 amino acids.